This T cell receptor beta chain is drawn from a study of shared clonotypes between healthy human individuals. Study observations and caveats: Clonotype sharing across donors was expected to vary with sequencing depth.

Details on this clone: As yet, its antigen is unknown.

Generated by immunoSEQ multiplex PCR, the TCRdb table keeps only in-frame clones and is missing some. The profile shows millions of clones, approximately 90% of them singletons. This CDR3 has 16 amino acids. Germline CDR1 and CDR2: KGHSH and LQKENI. V was trimmed by 3 bases and J by 1 base, leaving 15 bases between them. J is TRBJ1-1 and V is TRBV18, with D possibly TRBD1 on 6 matching bases. The specimen sequenced was naive CD4+ T cells sorted from blood. Subset reported: CD45RA+ positively selected. This receptor was identified in a man in his late teens or twenties in good health. The DNA of the CDR3 is TGTGCCAGCTCACCCTCCCGGGGGGCGGCGAACACTGAAGCTTTCTTT. Translation: CASSPSRGAANTEAFF.